The 5 T cell receptor beta chains listed next were all sequenced from one sample in a study of blood T cell repertoires in COVID-19. Only in-frame clones appear in the TCRdb table, and some are missing; sequencing was by immunoSEQ multiplex PCR. The sample has about 310,000 clones, 87% seen once. Sequenced sample: peripheral blood. The receptors shown here come from a man in his fifties with active or convalescent COVID-19.

The chain links TRBV29-1 to TRBJ1-4; D is uncertain. Germline V gives CDR1 SQVTM, CDR2 ANQGSEA. Trimming cost V 4 bases and J 1 base, with 4 bases left between them. This CDR3 comprises 12 residues. CDR3 region: CSVGRTNEKLFF. In DNA form, the CDR3 reads TGCAGCGTTGGGAGAACTAATGAAAAACTGTTTTTT.

The chain carries TRBV30 and TRBJ2-7; no clear D. In germline, CDR1 is GTSNPN, CDR2 SVGIG (reference sequence). The V end was cut by 0 bases, the J end by 1 base, with 10 bases between. The CDR3 contains 14 residues. The CDR3 region has the DNA TGTGCCTGGAGTGTGGCTCCGTCATCCTACGAGCAGTACTTC. Amino acids: CAWSVAPSSYEQYF.

The chain employs TRBV2 and TRBJ2-7; maybe TRBD1 (6 bases). V lost 6 bases and J lost 6, with 15 bases in between. CDR3 length: 13 amino acids. Per the germline V gene, CDR1 is SNHLY and CDR2 is FYNNEI. CDR3 DNA sequence: TGTGCCAGCAGCTTAGACAGGTGGTCCGAGCAGTACTTC. This gives the protein CASSLDRWSEQYF. Together with reference TRBV2 and TRBJ2-7, the CDR3 gives the full variable domain: EPEVTQTPSHQVTQMGQEVILRCVPISNHLYFYWYRQILGQKVEFLVSFYNNEISEKSEIFDDQFSVERPDGSNFTLKIRSTKLEDSAMYFCASSLDRWSEQYFGPGTRLTVT.

The V gene is TRBV7-8, the J gene TRBJ2-1, with D possibly TRBD2 on 6 matching bases. Trimming pared 3 bases from V and 7 bases from J, leaving 13 bases between. CDR1 is SGHVS, CDR2 FQNEAQ, per germline. The CDR3 sequence is 14 residues long. CDR3 protein: CASSLVGGLNEQFF. Written as DNA, the CDR3 is TGTGCCAGCAGCTTGGTGGGAGGCCTGAATGAGCAGTTCTTC.

The chain joins TRBV19 to TRBJ1-3; no firm D call. The V gene's germline CDR1 is LNHDA and CDR2 SQIVND (reference sequence). The CDR3 is made up of 16 amino acids. The germline V and J ends were trimmed by 5 bases and 4 bases, with 18 bases remaining between them. The CDR3 loop is CASSPLGVERGNTIYF. The CDR3 DNA is TGTGCCAGTAGTCCCCTCGGGGTGGAAAGGGGAAACACCATATATTTT.